These 7 T cell receptor beta chains share one sample of origin, sequenced in a study of response to subunit inactivated influenza vaccine. TCRdb processed the RT-PCR reads anew with MiXCR; each CDR3 protein has one entry. This sample has about 610,000 distinct CDR3 sequences; approximately 15% occur once, and the top ten carry around 10%. The specimen comprised PBMCs from blood, sampled roughly 12 days after vaccination. The receptors stem from a man between 50 and 59 years old who received an inactivated influenza vaccine.

V gene TRBV11-3 combines with J gene TRBJ2-3, with TRBD1 matching over 9 bases. CDR1 and CDR2 (germline): SGHNT, YENEEA. The CDR3 contains 17 residues. Losses at the gene ends were 5 bases for V and 1 base for J; bases not matched to a gene: 10. The CDR3 loop is CASSPGQGRLGTDTQYF. CDR3 coding DNA: TGTGCCAGCAGCCCCGGACAGGGGCGTTTGGGCACAGATACGCAGTATTTT.

This clonotype was seen more than once but under ten times. The rearrangement links TRBV12-3 or TRBV12-4 to TRBJ1-2; 8 nucleotides align to TRBD1. There are 14 residues in the CDR3. With V trimmed by 6 bases and J by 8 bases, 11 bases remained unmatched. CDR3 amino acids: CASSQTGAGGGYTF. CDR3 sequence (DNA): TGTGCCAGCAGCCAGACAGGGGCCGGGGGAGGCTACACCTTC.

The chain links TRBV25-1 to TRBJ1-4, with D perhaps TRBD1 (5 bases). The CDR3 has 14 residues. V was trimmed by 11 bases and J by 7 bases, leaving 20 bases between them. Germline CDR1 reads MGHDK; CDR2 reads SYGVNS. The CDR3 loop reads CASLPGGGSEKLFF. In DNA form, the CDR3 reads TGTGCCTCCCTCCCCGGGGGAGGTAGTGAAAAACTGTTTTTT.

This clonotype was observed a few times. The V and J genes are TRBV4-2 and TRBJ2-7, with D perhaps matching TRBD1 or TRBD2 (5 bases each). CDR3 length: 15 residues. Germline CDR1 reads LGHNA; CDR2 reads YNFKEQ. V was shortened by 1 base and J by 0 bases, with 10 bases between the two germline ends. CDR3 protein: CASSQVWGSSYEQYF. The CDR3 DNA sequence: TGTGCCAGCAGCCAAGTGTGGGGGAGCTCCTACGAGCAGTACTTC.

This clonotype was seen more than once but under ten times. This chain uses TRBV5-1 with TRBJ1-3; perhaps TRBD1 as D (5 bases). Between the trimmed V and J ends, which lost 4 bases and 4 bases, there was a span of 18 bases. Germline V CDR1 and CDR2: SGHRS, YFSETQ. The CDR3 is 16 amino acids. CDR3 loop: CASSTEPGPSGNTIYF. Written as DNA, the CDR3 is TGCGCCAGCAGCACCGAACCAGGGCCTTCCGGAAACACCATATATTTT. The whole variable domain, filled in from reference TRBV5-1 and TRBJ1-3, reads KAGVTQTPRYLIKTRGQQVTLSCSPISGHRSVSWYQQTPGQGLQFLFEYFSETQRNKGNFPGRFSGRQFSNSRSEMNVSTLELGDSALYLCASSTEPGPSGNTIYFGEGSWLTVV.

This clonotype was observed a handful of times. This chain uses TRBV12-3 or TRBV12-4 with TRBJ2-5; 7 bases align to TRBD1. CDR3 size: 14 residues. J gave up 4 bases and V 3 bases, and 5 bases lay outside the gene matches. CDR3 nucleotides: TGTGCCAGCAGTTTTGGGACAGTCGTAGAGACCCAGTACTTC. This translates into CASSFGTVVETQYF.

J is TRBJ2-7 and V is TRBV20-1, with TRBD1 matching 8 bases. The CDR3 is 14 residues long. V lost 1 base and J lost 6; bases outside the gene matches: 8. Germline assignment: CDR1 DFQATT and CDR2 SNEGSKA (reference sequence). The CDR3 nucleotides are TGCAGTGCTAGAGGAGGCAGGGGGCGCGGCGAGCAGTACTTC. This encodes CSARGGRGRGEQYF.